This T cell receptor (beta chain) was recorded in a study of vaccination effects on CD4 cells after COVID-19. Across the whole study: Cultures used over 1.5 million PBMC per well, about 10 IU/ml IL-2 and about 10 ug/ml peptides.

Clones were sequenced by immunoSEQ multiplex PCR, and TCRdb holds only the in-frame ones, with some missing. The profile shows under 35,000 clones, roughly 74% of them singletons. This clone was recorded once. Its antigen remains unidentified. Culture lasted around eleven days before CD4+ T cell isolation. Everyone in the study got two shots of either the BNT162b2 or mRNA-1273 vaccine. Half the medium was replaced with IL-2 medium on days 3 and 7. The CDR3 totals 15 residues. Germline CDR1 and CDR2: LNHDA and SQIVND (reference sequence). Trimming pared 10 bases from V and 4 bases from J, leaving 19 bases between.

The rearrangement joins TRBV19 to TRBJ1-4; D is unresolved. The sequences come from CD4+ T cells from PBMCs cultured without peptide, collected after COVID-19 vaccination. This TCR was recovered from a human donor who received a COVID-19 vaccine. As DNA, the CDR3 is TGTGCCACCTCGGACCTACGGGCGGATAATGAAAAACTGTTTTTT. It specifies CATSDLRADNEKLFF.